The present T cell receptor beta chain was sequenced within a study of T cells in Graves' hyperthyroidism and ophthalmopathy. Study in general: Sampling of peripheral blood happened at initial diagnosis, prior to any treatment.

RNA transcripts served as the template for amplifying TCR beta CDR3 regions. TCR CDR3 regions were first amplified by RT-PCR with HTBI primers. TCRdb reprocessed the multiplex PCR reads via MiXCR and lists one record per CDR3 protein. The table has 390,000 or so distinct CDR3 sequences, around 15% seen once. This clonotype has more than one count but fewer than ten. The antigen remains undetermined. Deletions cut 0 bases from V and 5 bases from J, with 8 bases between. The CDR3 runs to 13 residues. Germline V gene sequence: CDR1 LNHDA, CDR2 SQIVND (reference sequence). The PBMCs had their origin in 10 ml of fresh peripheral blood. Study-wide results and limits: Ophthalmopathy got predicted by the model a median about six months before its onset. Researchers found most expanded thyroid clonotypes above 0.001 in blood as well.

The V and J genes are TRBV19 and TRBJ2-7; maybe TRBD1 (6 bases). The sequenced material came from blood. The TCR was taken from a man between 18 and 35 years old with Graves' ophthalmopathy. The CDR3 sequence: CASSIDYRDEQYF. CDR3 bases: TGTGCCAGTAGTATAGATTACAGGGACGAGCAGTACTTC.